Listed below are T cell receptor beta chains from one sample, sequenced in a study of CD8+CD57+ T cells in acquired aplastic anemia. One entry per CDR3 protein, called by TCRdb with MiXCR from the reads. Counted here are approximately 270,000 distinct CDR3 sequences, around 60% occurring once; the ten biggest clones make up less than 9.5%. Sample: sorted CD4+, CD8+, or CD8+CD57+ T cells (not recorded which) from PBMCs. The origin of the receptors is a human donor with severe aplastic anemia or a healthy control (not recorded which). CDR3s include the opening cysteine and the closing phenylalanine or tryptophan. D genes are given only for firm matches. A clone size is listed for some rows: how often the clone was seen (once, few, many), or a class if it is expanded.

clone size: many
J gene: TRBJ2-1
D gene: -
V gene: TRBV10-3
CDR3 protein: CAISPTRIEQFF
CDR3 DNA: TGTGCCATCAGTCCGACACGGATTGAGCAGTTCTTC

clone size: many
J gene: TRBJ2-7
D gene: -
V gene: TRBV29-1
CDR3 protein: CSVKQGSGGEQYF
CDR3 DNA: TGCAGCGTTAAACAGGGGTCCGGGGGCGAGCAGTACTTC

clone size: few
J gene: TRBJ2-3
D gene: -
V gene: TRBV10-3
CDR3 protein: CAIRVGPTTDTQYF
CDR3 DNA: TGTGCCATCAGGGTAGGGCCCACCACAGATACGCAGTATTTT

clone size: -
J gene: TRBJ2-5
D gene: -
V gene: TRBV11-2
CDR3 protein: CASSPQWGKAETQYF
CDR3 DNA: TGTGCCAGCAGCCCCCAGTGGGGGAAGGCCGAGACCCAGTACTTC

clone size: few
J gene: TRBJ1-6
D gene: TRBD1
V gene: TRBV20-1
CDR3 protein: CSARSNDRANSPLHF
CDR3 DNA: TGCAGTGCTAGGTCGAACGACAGGGCAAATTCACCCCTCCACTTT

clone size: -
J gene: TRBJ2-6
D gene: -
V gene: TRBV5-1
CDR3 protein: CASSRKGSSGANVLTF
CDR3 DNA: TGCGCCAGCAGCCGGAAGGGGAGCTCTGGGGCCAACGTCCTGACTTTC

clone size: -
J gene: TRBJ1-2
D gene: TRBD1
V gene: TRBV2
CDR3 protein: CASSDDREWGYTF
CDR3 DNA: TGTGCCAGCAGTGACGACAGGGAGTGGGGCTACACCTTC

clone size: -
J gene: TRBJ2-2
D gene: TRBD2
V gene: TRBV7-8
CDR3 protein: CASRPASGGNTGELFF
CDR3 DNA: TGCGCCAGCAGGCCTGCTAGCGGGGGGAACACCGGGGAGCTGTTTTTT

clone size: -
J gene: TRBJ2-2
D gene: -
V gene: TRBV20-1
CDR3 protein: CSAFGTAYGGELFF
CDR3 DNA: TGCAGTGCTTTCGGGACTGCTTATGGCGGGGAGCTGTTTTTT

clone size: many
J gene: TRBJ2-7
D gene: TRBD2
V gene: TRBV19
CDR3 protein: CASSMGLAGGTDPPYEQYF
CDR3 DNA: TGTGCCAGTAGTATGGGGCTAGCGGGGGGTACTGACCCACCCTACGAGCAGTACTTC

clone size: -
J gene: TRBJ2-3
D gene: TRBD2
V gene: TRBV10-3
CDR3 protein: CAIRGSGGRGDTQYF
CDR3 DNA: TGTGCCATCAGGGGTAGCGGGGGGCGCGGAGATACGCAGTATTTT

clone size: many
J gene: TRBJ2-7
D gene: -
V gene: TRBV29-1
CDR3 protein: CSVETPNSYEQYF
CDR3 DNA: TGCAGCGTTGAGACCCCTAACTCCTACGAGCAGTACTTC

clone size: -
J gene: TRBJ1-1
D gene: -
V gene: TRBV20-1
CDR3 protein: CSARRQDNTEAFF
CDR3 DNA: TGCAGTGCTAGGCGGCAGGACAACACTGAAGCTTTCTTT

clone size: few
J gene: TRBJ2-2
D gene: -
V gene: TRBV7-8
CDR3 protein: CASSLQGKLGELFF
CDR3 DNA: TGTGCCAGCAGCCTACAGGGAAAGTTGGGGGAGCTGTTTTTT

clone size: many
J gene: TRBJ2-1
D gene: TRBD1
V gene: TRBV14
CDR3 protein: CASSTGTVFYNEQFF
CDR3 DNA: TGTGCCAGCAGCACCGGGACAGTCTTTTACAATGAGCAGTTCTTC

clone size: -
J gene: TRBJ2-3
D gene: -
V gene: TRBV24-1
CDR3 protein: CATGGEVRATDTQYF
CDR3 DNA: TGTGCCACGGGTGGGGAGGTTAGGGCCACAGATACGCAGTATTTT

clone size: many
J gene: TRBJ1-5
D gene: TRBD1
V gene: TRBV10-2
CDR3 protein: CASTGQGDQPQHF
CDR3 DNA: TGCGCCAGCACCGGACAGGGTGATCAGCCCCAGCATTTT

clone size: -
J gene: TRBJ2-7
D gene: -
V gene: TRBV2
CDR3 protein: CASYPGTPQYEQYF
CDR3 DNA: TGTGCCAGCTATCCCGGGACTCCCCAATACGAGCAGTACTTC

clone size: many
J gene: TRBJ1-2
D gene: -
V gene: TRBV19
CDR3 protein: CASSLAPPQERHTF
CDR3 DNA: TGTGCCAGTAGTCTCGCCCCACCACAGGAGAGGCACACCTTC

clone size: few
J gene: TRBJ1-1
D gene: -
V gene: TRBV28
CDR3 protein: CAIGGHGKGVTEAFF
CDR3 DNA: TGTGCCATCGGGGGGCATGGAAAGGGTGTTACTGAAGCTTTCTTT

clone size: many
J gene: TRBJ1-1
D gene: TRBD1
V gene: TRBV7-2
CDR3 protein: CASSLEDRVSFF
CDR3 DNA: TGTGCCAGCAGCTTAGAAGACAGGGTTAGTTTCTTT

clone size: -
J gene: TRBJ1-1
D gene: -
V gene: TRBV5-4
CDR3 protein: CASRSGRGTFF
CDR3 DNA: TGTGCCAGCAGATCGGGCAGGGGCACTTTCTTT

clone size: -
J gene: TRBJ1-1
D gene: -
V gene: TRBV7-3
CDR3 protein: CASRGMNTEAFF
CDR3 DNA: TGTGCCAGCAGAGGGATGAACACTGAAGCTTTCTTT

clone size: -
J gene: TRBJ1-1
D gene: -
V gene: TRBV12-3/TRBV12-4
CDR3 protein: CASSFGRSNTEAFF
CDR3 DNA: TGTGCCAGCAGTTTCGGACGCTCGAACACTGAAGCTTTCTTT

clone size: few
J gene: TRBJ1-1
D gene: -
V gene: TRBV15
CDR3 protein: CATTVDRNTEAFF
CDR3 DNA: TGTGCCACCACCGTGGACAGGAACACTGAAGCTTTCTTT

clone size: -
J gene: TRBJ2-3
D gene: -
V gene: TRBV4-3
CDR3 protein: CASSRESTDTQYF
CDR3 DNA: TGCGCCAGCAGCCGGGAAAGCACAGATACGCAGTATTTT

clone size: -
J gene: TRBJ1-1
D gene: -
V gene: TRBV7-2
CDR3 protein: CASSSVGGTEAFF
CDR3 DNA: TGTGCCAGCAGCTCAGTTGGCGGCACTGAAGCTTTCTTT

clone size: -
J gene: TRBJ1-6
D gene: -
V gene: TRBV20-1
CDR3 protein: CSAYQRGNNSPLHF
CDR3 DNA: TGCAGTGCTTACCAAAGGGGGAATAATTCACCCCTCCACTTT

clone size: -
J gene: TRBJ1-1
D gene: -
V gene: TRBV5-1
CDR3 protein: CASSFHTPNTEAFF
CDR3 DNA: TGCGCCAGCAGCTTCCATACTCCGAACACTGAAGCTTTCTTT

clone size: many
J gene: TRBJ2-1
D gene: TRBD1
V gene: TRBV5-1
CDR3 protein: CASSLVSGTGVGNEQFF
CDR3 DNA: TGCGCCAGCAGCTTGGTGTCCGGTACAGGGGTCGGGAATGAGCAGTTCTTC

clone size: many
J gene: TRBJ1-6
D gene: -
V gene: TRBV20-1
CDR3 protein: CSAIHDSYNSPLHF
CDR3 DNA: TGCAGTGCTATTCATGATTCCTATAATTCACCCCTCCACTTT

clone size: -
J gene: TRBJ2-7
D gene: TRBD2
V gene: TRBV4-1
CDR3 protein: CASSQGLAVGEQYF
CDR3 DNA: TGCGCCAGCAGCCAAGGACTAGCGGTGGGGGAGCAGTACTTC

clone size: -
J gene: TRBJ1-1
D gene: -
V gene: TRBV6-5
CDR3 protein: CASSYAERCEAFF
CDR3 DNA: TGTGCCAGCAGTTACGCGGAAAGATGTGAAGCTTTCTTT

clone size: many
J gene: TRBJ2-3
D gene: -
V gene: TRBV5-1
CDR3 protein: CASSLERQGSSTDTQYF
CDR3 DNA: TGCGCCAGCAGCTTAGAACGGCAGGGATCTAGCACAGATACGCAGTATTTT

clone size: many
J gene: TRBJ2-7
D gene: -
V gene: TRBV20-1
CDR3 protein: CSASSLAIAYEQYF
CDR3 DNA: TGCAGTGCTAGTAGCCTAGCTATCGCCTACGAGCAGTACTTC

clone size: few
J gene: TRBJ2-7
D gene: TRBD2
V gene: TRBV24-1
CDR3 protein: CATSTAPSGSLSEQYF
CDR3 DNA: TGTGCCACCAGTACAGCCCCTAGCGGGAGTTTGTCCGAGCAGTACTTC

clone size: -
J gene: TRBJ2-7
D gene: TRBD1
V gene: TRBV5-1
CDR3 protein: CASSSPTGVGFDEQYF
CDR3 DNA: TGCGCCAGCAGCTCACCGACAGGGGTGGGATTTGACGAGCAGTACTTC

clone size: once
J gene: TRBJ1-2
D gene: -
V gene: TRBV7-2
CDR3 protein: CASSLKTLTEAFYGYTF
CDR3 DNA: TGTGCCAGCAGCTTGAAGACGTTGACTGAAGCTTTCTATGGCTACACCTTC

clone size: many
J gene: TRBJ2-5
D gene: -
V gene: TRBV30
CDR3 protein: CAWSRPESKGETQYF
CDR3 DNA: TGTGCCTGGAGTCGGCCGGAATCTAAAGGGGAGACCCAGTACTTC

clone size: -
J gene: TRBJ2-7
D gene: TRBD2
V gene: TRBV20-1
CDR3 protein: CSAPRAGASYEQYF
CDR3 DNA: TGCAGTGCTCCCCGAGCGGGGGCCTCCTACGAGCAGTACTTC

clone size: -
J gene: TRBJ2-7
D gene: TRBD1
V gene: TRBV7-2
CDR3 protein: CASSLGPGQGGYEQYF
CDR3 DNA: TGTGCCAGCAGCTTAGGCCCGGGACAGGGGGGGTACGAGCAGTACTTC

clone size: -
J gene: TRBJ2-1
D gene: TRBD2
V gene: TRBV10-3
CDR3 protein: CAISSSGGQYNEQFF
CDR3 DNA: TGTGCCATCAGTTCTAGCGGGGGCCAATACAATGAGCAGTTCTTC

clone size: many
J gene: TRBJ1-1
D gene: -
V gene: TRBV27
CDR3 protein: CASRMIGRNTEAFF
CDR3 DNA: TGTGCCAGCAGGATGATTGGCAGGAACACTGAAGCTTTCTTT

clone size: -
J gene: TRBJ2-7
D gene: -
V gene: TRBV29-1
CDR3 protein: CSFQGPYEQYF
CDR3 DNA: TGCAGCTTCCAGGGCCCTTACGAGCAGTACTTC

clone size: -
J gene: TRBJ2-1
D gene: -
V gene: TRBV4-1
CDR3 protein: CASSQDPVYNEQFF
CDR3 DNA: TGCGCCAGCAGCCAAGACCCAGTATACAATGAGCAGTTCTTC